The text below deals with one T cell receptor (beta chain). The data originate from a study of blood T cell repertoires in COVID-19. Study-level information: Samples came from the United States, Italy and Spain, spanning acute and convalescent COVID-19. PBMCs, B-cell-depleted T cells, or T cells provided the cDNA or gDNA that made up the material.

V was pared by 7 bases and J by 5 bases, with 10 bases of the junction left unmatched. CDR1 is SGHRS, CDR2 YFSETQ, per germline. The CDR3 is made up of 14 amino acids. Generated by immunoSEQ multiplex PCR, the TCRdb table keeps only in-frame clones and is missing some. The sample includes about 110,000 clones, around 83% of them seen just once. Sequencing was carried out using peripheral blood. The receptor comes from a man aged 65 to 85 with acute or convalescent COVID-19. The chain uses TRBV5-1 and TRBJ2-3; 7 bases fit TRBD2. The CDR3 loop is CASGGGGGGDTQYF. Here the CDR3 DNA reads TGCGCCAGCGGGGGAGGCGGGGGAGGAGATACGCAGTATTTT.